The TCR beta chain described here comes from a study of T cell responses to AZD1222 COVID-19 vaccine (dated by TCRdb to about 2021). Background on the whole study: Because spike-specific TCR depth and breadth did not differ between the two schedules, AZD1222 recipients who got a second dose at roughly 4 weeks were pooled with those who got a second dose at roughly 12 weeks. Trial participants were enrolled by age into subgroups of 18-55, 56-69 and 70-plus years, and about 150, 27 and 61 TCR-sequenced participants, respectively, were included in these subgroups. A total of over 230 trial participants underwent TCR sequencing, of whom roughly 210 had received two doses of AZD1222 and around 25 had received two doses of the MenACWY control vaccine. Here is what the overall study found, with its caveats: The 56-69-year group was small, and its depth increase did not reach significance, likely because of low power. Epitopes outside the regions mutated in the B.1.351 and B.1.1.7 variants were reportedly recognized by nearly half of the unique spike-specific TCRs. Vaccine-associated CD4 TCRs spanned the whole spike protein, with dominant responses in regions 160-218 and 743-854. Because no day 14 peak-response samples were available, the repertoires could be characterized only after the peak T cell response. Participants were mostly white British and included more females than males, and it was suggested by the authors that clonal diversity may have been underestimated. Conclusions about previously exposed vaccinees are limited, since just 6 or 7 AZD1222 recipients were seropositive for SARS-CoV-2 at baseline. After two AZD1222 doses, spike-specific TCR breadth and depth were significantly higher than at day 0 and than in MenACWY recipients.

The CDR3 has 19 amino acids, counting the end cysteine and phenylalanine. Solely the CDR3 DNA is kept, with 57 bases framed from the first base. V and J are trimmed by 5 bases and 0 bases, and the gene matches miss 9 bases of the junction. As encoded in the germline V gene (reference sequence), CDR1 is MNHEY while CDR2 is SMNVEV. Sample time point, as interpreted from the label and publication: baseline before first vaccination. The vaccinee samples were drawn from two UK trials, COV001 and COV002, one of which was a single-blind randomized controlled phase 2/3 trial testing AZD1222 (ChAdOx1 nCoV-19) in healthy adults. Trial participant PBMC samples were collected at day 0 and day 28 after the second dose for TCRbeta chain sequencing. Comment on this clone: No cognate antigen has been identified for it. Base qualities are not recorded, but no much larger clone differs from it by a single base.

The CDR3 regions of human TCRbeta chains were analyzed by immunosequencing. The study's own analysis went as follows. Repertoire TCRs were matched against a reference library of SARS-CoV-2-specific TCRs generated with the MIRA antigen-specificity platform. Breadth meant the fraction of unique TCRs that were SARS-CoV-2-associated, whereas depth meant the fraction of total T cells that were SARS-CoV-2-associated. Using the MIRA data, every spike-specific TCR was mapped to the spike region that the TCR reacted to and assigned to either a CD4 or a CD8 class. Log10-transformed breadth and depth values were compared by one-way ANOVA with Sidak's multiple comparisons tests. This immuneACCESS table, as held by TCRdb, lists in-frame sequences with V and J called but not all clones. Of the missing ones, under half trace to an unresolved V gene in checked studies; the others have no known cause. The V and J calls and the clone size are those of that table, but D and trimming were determined from the DNA. The table for this sample lists tens of thousands of clones; more than 75% of them were counted only once. Of the sample, approximately 4.5% is held by the ten largest clones.

The receptor chain draws on TRBV27 and TRBJ2-1, with TRBD2 identical over 14 junction bases. The source is an adult in good health. Sequences were derived from peripheral blood, sampled on day 0 of AZD1222 vaccination. The DNA sequence follows: TGTGCCAGCAGTATGGGACTAGCGGGAGTGATAAGCTCCTACAATGAGCAGTTCTTC. Its protein reads: CASSMGLAGVISSYNEQFF.